A selection of T cell receptor beta chains follows, all from one sample in a study of OX40 agonist ivuxolimab in advanced cancers. Repertoires were generated with immunoSEQ multiplex PCR, while TCRdb's copy carries only in-frame clones and drops some. The table has 44,000 or so clones, approximately 91% seen once. The sequencing used CD4+ or CD8+ T cells sorted from blood, collected in a trial of the OX40 agonist ivuxolimab. The receptors come from an adult with an advanced solid tumor such as melanoma, head and neck, liver or kidney cancer. Both conserved end residues are trimmed from each CDR3. A D gene is named only where the DNA matches it firmly. Size values are once, few and many counts, or a class for expanded clones, and some rows have none.

TRBV30	.	.	TRBJ2-1	AWSLASSYNEQF
TRBV20-1	.	.	TRBJ2-7	SASPEDEQY
TRBV14	.	once	TRBJ1-3	ASSQDFAGPSGNTIY
TRBV9	.	once	TRBJ1-3	ASSVVPIGNTIY
TRBV2	.	.	TRBJ1-2	ASSEVGGGSPNYGYT
TRBV5-1	.	once	TRBJ2-2	ASSLHNTGELF
TRBV5-5	.	.	TRBJ2-5	ASSLYGPNQETQY
TRBV29-1	.	.	TRBJ2-7	SVELNSYEQY
TRBV28	.	.	TRBJ2-7	ASSLRGAHSYEQY
TRBV25-1	.	.	TRBJ2-1	ASSGPDWLYNEQF
TRBV14	.	.	TRBJ2-2	ASSQYVGLNTGELF
TRBV4-1	.	once	TRBJ2-7	ASSPQITYEQY
TRBV27	.	.	TRBJ2-1	ASSVGAGYGEQF
TRBV19	.	few	TRBJ2-2	ASSIWTNTGELF
TRBV7-9	TRBD1	.	TRBJ2-5	ASSSQGARETQY
TRBV9	.	.	TRBJ2-5	ASSVLGFETQY
TRBV19	TRBD2	.	TRBJ2-1	ASREGYNEQF
TRBV19	TRBD1	.	TRBJ2-7	ASSSPGQGTYEQY
TRBV7-6	.	.	TRBJ2-3	ASNSLGGTQY
TRBV27	TRBD1	.	TRBJ2-5	ASGRGQGAWEQY
TRBV27	.	.	TRBJ1-5	ASSKGPIPNQPQH
TRBV6-5	.	.	TRBJ1-5	ASSFGQYSNQPQH
TRBV28	.	.	TRBJ2-1	ASSWRAYNEQF
TRBV7-9	TRBD1	.	TRBJ1-1	ASSLVGPQGGEAF
TRBV5-5	TRBD1	.	TRBJ2-7	ASSLAGGQGYEQY
TRBV10-3	.	.	TRBJ1-1	AISEGPWGMNTEAF
TRBV11-2	.	once	TRBJ2-7	ASTLGLGYEQY
TRBV10-3	.	.	TRBJ1-6	AISFRALYNSPLH